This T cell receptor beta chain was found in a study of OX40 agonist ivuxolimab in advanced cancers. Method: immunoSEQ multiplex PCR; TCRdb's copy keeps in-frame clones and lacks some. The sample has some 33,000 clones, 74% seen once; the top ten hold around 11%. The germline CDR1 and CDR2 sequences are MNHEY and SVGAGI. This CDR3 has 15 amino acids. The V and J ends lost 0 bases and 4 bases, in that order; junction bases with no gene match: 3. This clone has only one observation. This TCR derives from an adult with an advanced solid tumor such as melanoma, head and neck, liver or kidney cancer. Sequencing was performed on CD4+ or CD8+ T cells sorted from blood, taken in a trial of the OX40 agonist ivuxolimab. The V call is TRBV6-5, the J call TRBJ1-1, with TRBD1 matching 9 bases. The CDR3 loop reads CASSYSRDRVTEAFF. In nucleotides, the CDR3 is TGTGCCAGCAGTTACTCGAGGGACAGGGTCACTGAAGCTTTCTTT.